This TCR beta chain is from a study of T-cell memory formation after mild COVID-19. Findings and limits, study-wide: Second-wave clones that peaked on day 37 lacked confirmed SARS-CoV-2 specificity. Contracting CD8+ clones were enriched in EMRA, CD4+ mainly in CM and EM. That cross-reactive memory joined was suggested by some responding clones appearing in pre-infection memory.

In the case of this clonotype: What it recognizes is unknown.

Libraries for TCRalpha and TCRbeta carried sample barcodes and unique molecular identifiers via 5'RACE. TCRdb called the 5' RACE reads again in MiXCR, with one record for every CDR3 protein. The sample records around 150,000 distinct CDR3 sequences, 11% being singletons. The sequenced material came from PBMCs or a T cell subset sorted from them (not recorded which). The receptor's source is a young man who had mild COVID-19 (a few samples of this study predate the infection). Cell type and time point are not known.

The CDR3 loop reads CASSPRGTGELFF. The CDR3 bases are TGCGCCAGCAGCCCGAGGGGGACCGGGGAGCTGTTTTTT. The V and J genes are TRBV5-1 and TRBJ2-2, with TRBD1 as a possible D gene (6 bases). This CDR3 has 13 residues. Germline assignment: CDR1 SGHRS and CDR2 YFSETQ. V was trimmed by 4 bases and J by 5 bases, leaving 9 bases between them.